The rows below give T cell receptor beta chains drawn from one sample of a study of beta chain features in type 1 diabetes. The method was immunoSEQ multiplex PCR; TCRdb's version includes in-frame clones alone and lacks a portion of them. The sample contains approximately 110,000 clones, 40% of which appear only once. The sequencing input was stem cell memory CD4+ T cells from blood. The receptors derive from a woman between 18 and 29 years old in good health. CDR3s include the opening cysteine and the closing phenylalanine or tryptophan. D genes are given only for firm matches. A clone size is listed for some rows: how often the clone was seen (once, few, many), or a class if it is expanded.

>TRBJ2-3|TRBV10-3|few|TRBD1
TGTGCCATCAGGGGACAGGGGGCAGATACGCAGTATTTT
CAIRGQGADTQYF
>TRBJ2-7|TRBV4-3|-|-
TGCGCCAGCAGCCTGGGGACTGCCTACGAGCAGTACTTC
CASSLGTAYEQYF
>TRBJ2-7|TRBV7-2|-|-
TGTGCCAGCAGCTTAGGCCACAGGGCATCCTACGAGCAGTACTTC
CASSLGHRASYEQYF
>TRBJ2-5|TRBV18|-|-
TGTGCCAGCTCACCCCCTACAGGTCTACAAGAGACCCAGTACTTC
CASSPPTGLQETQYF
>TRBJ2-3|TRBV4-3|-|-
TGCGCCAGCAGCCAAGTGGGACTTCTCATGGGAGATACGCAGTATTTT
CASSQVGLLMGDTQYF
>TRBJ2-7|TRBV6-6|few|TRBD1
TGTGCCAGCAGTTACCCTGAGGCGGGACAGGGGAAGCAGCAGTACTTC
CASSYPEAGQGKQQYF
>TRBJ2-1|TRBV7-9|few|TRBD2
TGTGCCAGCAGCTTTGGGGGAGGGCTGTTCTACAATGAGCAGTTCTTC
CASSFGGGLFYNEQFF
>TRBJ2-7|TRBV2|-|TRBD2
TGTGCCAGCAGGGGACTAGCGGCCGCCTACGAGCAGTACTTC
CASRGLAAAYEQYF
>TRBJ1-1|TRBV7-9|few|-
TGTGCCAGCAGCCGGACAATGAACACTGAAGCTTTCTTT
CASSRTMNTEAFF
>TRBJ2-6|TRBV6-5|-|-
TGTGCCAGCAGTTACGGAGGGCGACGGGCCAACGTCCTGACTTTC
CASSYGGRRANVLTF
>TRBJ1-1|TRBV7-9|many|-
TGTGCCAGCAGCTTAGGGGCCGTGAACACTGAAGCTTTCTTT
CASSLGAVNTEAFF